The text below deals with one TCR beta chain. Germline CDR1 reads SGHRS; CDR2 reads YFSETQ. V was trimmed by 4 bases and J by 1 base, leaving 15 bases between them. The CDR3 loop spans 15 amino acids. The data originate from a study of stem cell transplantation in POMP-related autoinflammatory disease. The repertoire was sequenced with immunoSEQ multiplex PCR; TCRdb's copy has only in-frame clones and lacks some. The sample holds over 25,000 clones, 70% to 90% seen once. V is TRBV5-1 and J is TRBJ2-7, with a weak D call TRBD1 (6 bases). This TCR came from a human donor with POMP-related autoinflammation and immune dysregulation (PRAID). Source: CD4+ T cells from PBMCs, taken before stem cell transplantation. This chain's CDR3 is CASSPGVGRSYEQYF. Here the CDR3 DNA reads TGCGCCAGCAGCCCAGGGGTGGGTAGATCCTACGAGCAGTACTTC.